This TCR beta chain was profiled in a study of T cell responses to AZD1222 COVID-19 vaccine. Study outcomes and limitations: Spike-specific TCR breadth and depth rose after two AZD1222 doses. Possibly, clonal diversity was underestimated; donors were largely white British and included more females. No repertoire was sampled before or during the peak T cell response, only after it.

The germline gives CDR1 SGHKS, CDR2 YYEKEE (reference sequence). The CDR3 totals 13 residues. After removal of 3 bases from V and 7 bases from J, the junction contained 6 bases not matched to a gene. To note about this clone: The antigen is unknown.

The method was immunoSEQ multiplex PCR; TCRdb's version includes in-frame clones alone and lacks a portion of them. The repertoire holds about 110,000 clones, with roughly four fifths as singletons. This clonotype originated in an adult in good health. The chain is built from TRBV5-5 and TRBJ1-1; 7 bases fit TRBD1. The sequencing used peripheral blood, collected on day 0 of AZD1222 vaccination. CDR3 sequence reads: CASSSRGGVEAFF. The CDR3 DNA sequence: TGTGCCAGCAGCTCCAGGGGGGGAGTTGAAGCTTTCTTT.